This T cell receptor beta chain came from a study of T cells after yellow fever vaccination (dated by TCRdb to between 2017 and 2020). As for the study more broadly: Libraries from fractions with low cell numbers were prepared with the SMART-Seq v4 Ultra Low Input RNA kit. To track T-cell clones before and after primary and booster YFV17D yellow fever vaccination, bulk TCR alpha and beta repertoires were sequenced longitudinally. Two healthy male donors made up the cohort, one aged 18 to 29 years and the other aged 30 to 39 years. Blood samples were taken at several timepoints before and after primary and secondary immunization, and bulk PBMC replicates and cell subsets were isolated. General study outcomes and caveats: Because abundant contaminating clonotypes from the bulk population could be contained in FACS-sorted repertoires, computational filtering was required. After the booster, most clones that had expanded after primary vaccination were detected again (nearly 98% of CD4 and over 75% of CD8), suggesting broad maintenance of memory. Compared with the primary T-cell response, the secondary T-cell response was weaker but faster, peaking on day 5 rather than day 15. Only a couple of donors were included in the study, so the extent to which the findings can be generalized is limited. A small fraction of clonotypes appeared in both the CD4 and CD8 compartments, likely as a result of convergent recombination.

This clonotype came up many times. Its antigen is unknown. Base qualities are not at hand, and no much larger clone is one base apart. For sequencing, an Illumina NovaSeq 6000 was employed. TCR cDNA was made using 5'RACE template switching, a step that added a universal primer site and unique molecular identifiers. Priming for cDNA synthesis came from both the TCR alpha and TCR beta constant segments. Library amplification used two PCR steps, and the second PCR step added sample barcodes and sequencing adapters. Sequencing of libraries was done on Illumina HiSeq 2500 (2x100 bp) or NovaSeq (2x150 bp). The published analysis was carried out like this. MIGEC was used to demultiplex reads and collapse the reads into UMI consensus sequences, and MiXCR was used for V(D)J alignment. Using edgeR on replicate PBMC samples, clonotypes were called vaccine-responding if FDR was below 0.01 and the log2 fold change was above 5 up to day 15. CD4 or CD8 identity was assigned to each bulk clonotype according to whether the clonotype was present at higher abundance in the sequenced CD4 repertoire or the sequenced CD8 repertoire. TCRdb reanalyzed the raw reads on its own, using fastp at Q25 for trimming and MiXCR for clone calling, and kept in-frame beta chains. Rows with a matching CDR3 protein are joined into one entry that keeps the most common DNA and genes. The V and J calls shown here were made by TCRdb, not taken from the authors' results. In all, the sample holds hundreds of thousands of distinct CDR3 sequences, and 3.6% of those were seen once. The leading ten clones occupy about 20% of the sample.

Interpreted using the paper, the treatment or condition label stands for: live attenuated yellow fever vaccine strain. At each blood-draw timepoint, two biological replicates of bulk PBMCs were obtained. A standard Ficoll-Paque protocol was used to isolate PBMCs from peripheral blood. TriZol was used to extract RNA from bulk PBMCs, from CD4 and CD8 fractions, and from dextramer-positive and dextramer-negative fractions. The material was PBMCs, obtained on the day of the yellow fever booster vaccination. The receptor comes from a man aged 18-30 years who received the YFV17D yellow fever vaccine.

The DNA reads as follows: TGCAGTGCTACCGGACAGGGCACAGATACGCAGTATTTT. Translated, it reads CSATGQGTDTQYF. The sequence is built from TRBV20-1 and TRBJ2-3, with 7 bases matching TRBD1. The germline V gene (reference sequence) yields DFQATT for CDR1 and SNEGSKA for CDR2. From the cysteine up to the phenylalanine, the CDR3 has a length of 13 residues. Only the CDR3 region is kept as DNA, spanning 39 bases read in frame from base 1. Trimmed from V: 4 bases; trimmed from J: 1 base; junction bases lacking a gene match: 2.